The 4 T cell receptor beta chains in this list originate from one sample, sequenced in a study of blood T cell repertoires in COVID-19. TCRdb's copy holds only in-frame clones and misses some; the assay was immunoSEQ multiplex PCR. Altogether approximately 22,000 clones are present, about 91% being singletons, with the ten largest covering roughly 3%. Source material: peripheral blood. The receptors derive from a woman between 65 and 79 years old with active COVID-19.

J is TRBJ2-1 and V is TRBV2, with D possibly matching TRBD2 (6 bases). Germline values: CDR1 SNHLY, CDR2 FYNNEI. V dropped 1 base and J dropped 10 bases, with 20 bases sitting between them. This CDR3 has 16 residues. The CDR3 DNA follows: TGTGCCAGCAGTGAAGGGGGAGGAGATTTCGGGTCGGAGCAGTTCTTC. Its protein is CASSEGGGDFGSEQFF.

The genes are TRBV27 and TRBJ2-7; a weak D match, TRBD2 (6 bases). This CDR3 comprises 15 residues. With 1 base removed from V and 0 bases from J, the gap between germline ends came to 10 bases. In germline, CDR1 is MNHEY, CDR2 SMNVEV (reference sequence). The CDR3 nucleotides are TGTGCCAGCAGTTTATTTGGACTACACTCCTACGAGCAGTACTTC. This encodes CASSLFGLHSYEQYF.

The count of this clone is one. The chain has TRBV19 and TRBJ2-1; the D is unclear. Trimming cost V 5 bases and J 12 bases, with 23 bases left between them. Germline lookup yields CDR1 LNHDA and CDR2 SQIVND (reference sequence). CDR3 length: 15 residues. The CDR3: CASSLQAATEVGQFF. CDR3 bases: TGTGCCAGTAGTCTCCAAGCAGCTACCGAGGTGGGGCAGTTCTTC. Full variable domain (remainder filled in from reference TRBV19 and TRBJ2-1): DGGITQSPKYLFRKEGQNVTLSCEQNLNHDAMYWYRQDPGQGLRLIYYSQIVNDFQKGDIAEGYSVSREKKESFPLTVTSAQKNPTAFYLCASSLQAATEVGQFFGPGTRLTVL.

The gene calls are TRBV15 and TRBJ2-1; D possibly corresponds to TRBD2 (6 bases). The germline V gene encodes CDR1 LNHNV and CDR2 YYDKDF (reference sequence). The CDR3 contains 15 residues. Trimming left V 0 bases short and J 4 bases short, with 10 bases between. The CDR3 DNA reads TGTGCCACCAGCAGAGAGGGGCGGGGATACAATGAGCAGTTCTTC. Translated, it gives CATSREGRGYNEQFF. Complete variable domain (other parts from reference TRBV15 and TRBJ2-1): DAMVIQNPRYQVTQFGKPVTLSCSQTLNHNVMYWYQQKSSQAPKLLFHYYDKDFNNEADTPDNFQSRRPNTSFCFLDIRSPGLGDTAMYLCATSREGRGYNEQFFGPGTRLTVL.